The following is a T cell receptor beta chain sequence with its context. The data derive from a study of blood T cell repertoires in COVID-19. Measured with immunoSEQ multiplex PCR; TCRdb has only the in-frame clones, and not every one. The repertoire holds over 200,000 clones, with about 86% as singletons. This CDR3 has 17 amino acids. Germline loops: CDR1 PRHDT, CDR2 FYEKMQ (reference sequence). V lost 3 bases and J lost 2; bases outside the gene matches: 7. The chain uses TRBV13 and TRBJ2-7; TRBD2 aligns across 13 bases. The receptor was derived from a woman aged 50 to 60 with acute or convalescent COVID-19. The sample consisted of peripheral blood. The CDR3 DNA is TGTGCCAGCAGCTTCAGAGGGACTAGCGGGGCTACCTACGAGCAGTACTTC. Its translation: CASSFRGTSGATYEQYF. The full variable domain, completed using reference TRBV13 and TRBJ2-7, is AAGVIQSPRHLIKEKRETATLKCYPIPRHDTVYWYQQGPGQDPQFLISFYEKMQSDKGSIPDRFSAQQFSDYHSELNMSSLELGDSALYFCASSFRGTSGATYEQYFGPGTRLTVT.